This TCR beta chain was found in a study of chemoradiotherapy in HPV16-positive cancers. About the study: A couple of HPV16-positive patients' cells yielded candidate HPV-specific clones and common motifs.

Study findings and constraints: In HPV16-positive patients, HPV-responsive T-cell expansion tracked better recurrence-free survival. Functional assays defining HPV-specific T cells used only two HPV16-positive patients.

Trimming cost V 3 bases and J 2 bases; bases outside gene matches: 4. Germline V lookup: CDR1 MRHNA, CDR2 SNTAGT. The CDR3 has 15 residues. On this clone itself: Its antigen is as yet unknown.

Repertoires were generated with immunoSEQ multiplex PCR, while TCRdb's copy carries only in-frame clones and drops some. The sample holds some 15,000 clones, roughly 89% seen once. The source of this sequence is a human donor with HPV-associated anogenital cancer. This sample comprised blood, obtained from a patient who underwent chemoradiotherapy. The rearrangement uses TRBV6-4 and TRBJ2-3; 8 bases map to TRBD2. CDR3 region: CASSDGAGDTDTQYF. CDR3 in DNA: TGTGCCAGCAGTGATGGAGCGGGGGACACAGATACGCAGTATTTT.